This T cell receptor beta chain came from a study of blood T cells in healthy people across ages. Study-wide results and caveats: Relative to aged donors, long-lived donors carried more naive CD4+ cells and displayed higher diversity. Getting older went along with TCR beta diversity per million T cells dropping roughly linearly.

Germline V gene data show CDR1 as LGHDT and CDR2 as YNNKEL (reference sequence). The CDR3 covers 16 residues. The V and J ends lost 4 bases and 1 base respectively, with 15 bases between them. This clonotype was counted a few times. The antigen is not known. Caucasian, healthy and from Russia, the donors were aged between roughly 6 and 95. The amount of total RNA extracted per sample was at least 5.5 micrograms. With a J-beta primer mix and a sample-barcoded 5' primer, a second PCR ran about 6 to 11 cycles. TCRdb itself ran the 5' RACE reads through MiXCR, one entry per CDR3 protein. The data show some 900,000 distinct CDR3 sequences, 40% to 60% seen once.

V and J are TRBV3-1 and TRBJ2-3; possibly TRBD2 for D (6 bases). Sequenced input: blood. The clonotype was recovered from a man aged 25-45 years in good health. CDR3 loop: CASSRITGGGTDTQYF. The CDR3 DNA is TGTGCCAGCAGCCGCATAACAGGAGGGGGCACAGATACGCAGTATTTT.